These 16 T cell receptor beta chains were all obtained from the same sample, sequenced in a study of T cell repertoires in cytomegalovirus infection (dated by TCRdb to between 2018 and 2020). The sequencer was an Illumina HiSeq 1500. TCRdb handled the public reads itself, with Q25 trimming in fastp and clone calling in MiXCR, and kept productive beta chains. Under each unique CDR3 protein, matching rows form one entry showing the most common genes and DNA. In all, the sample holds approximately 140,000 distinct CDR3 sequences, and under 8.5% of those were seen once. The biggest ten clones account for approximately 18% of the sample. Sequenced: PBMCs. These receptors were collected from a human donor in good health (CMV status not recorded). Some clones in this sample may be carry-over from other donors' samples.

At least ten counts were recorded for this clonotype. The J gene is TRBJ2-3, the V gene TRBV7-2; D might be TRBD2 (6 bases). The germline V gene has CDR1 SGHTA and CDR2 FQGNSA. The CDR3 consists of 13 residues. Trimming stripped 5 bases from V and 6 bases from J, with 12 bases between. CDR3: CASSVLAPDTQYF. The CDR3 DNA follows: TGTGCCAGCAGCGTCCTAGCGCCGGATACGCAGTATTTT.

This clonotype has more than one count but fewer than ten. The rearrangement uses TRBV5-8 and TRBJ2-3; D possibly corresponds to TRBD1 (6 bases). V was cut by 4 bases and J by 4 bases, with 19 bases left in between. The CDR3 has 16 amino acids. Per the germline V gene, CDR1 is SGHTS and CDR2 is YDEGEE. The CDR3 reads CASSGPQGFPADTQYF. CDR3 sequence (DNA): TGTGCCAGCAGCGGACCCCAGGGGTTCCCGGCAGATACGCAGTATTTT.

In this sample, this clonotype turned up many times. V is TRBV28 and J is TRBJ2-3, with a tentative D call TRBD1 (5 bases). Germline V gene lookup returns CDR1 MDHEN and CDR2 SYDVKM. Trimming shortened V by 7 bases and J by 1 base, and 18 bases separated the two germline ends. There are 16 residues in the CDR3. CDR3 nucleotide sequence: TGTGCCAGCAACCCGACAGCACCAATGGGCACAGATACGCAGTATTTT. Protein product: CASNPTAPMGTDTQYF.

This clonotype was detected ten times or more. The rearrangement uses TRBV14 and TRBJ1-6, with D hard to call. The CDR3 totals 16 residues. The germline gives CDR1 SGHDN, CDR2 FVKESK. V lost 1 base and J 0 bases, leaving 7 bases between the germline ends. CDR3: CASSQGLSSYNSPLHF. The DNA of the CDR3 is TGTGCCAGCAGCCAAGGGTTAAGCTCCTATAATTCACCCCTCCACTTT.

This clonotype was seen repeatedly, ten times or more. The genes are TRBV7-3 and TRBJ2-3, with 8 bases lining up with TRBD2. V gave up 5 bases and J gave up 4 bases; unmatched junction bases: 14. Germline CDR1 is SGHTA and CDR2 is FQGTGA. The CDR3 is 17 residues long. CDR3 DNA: TGTGCCAGCAGCCCAATGACTAGCGCCGATGGCGCAGATACGCAGTATTTT. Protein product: CASSPMTSADGADTQYF.

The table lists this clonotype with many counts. The CDR3 DNA is TGTGCCAGCAGCTTAGCACAGGACTACAATGAGCAGTTCTTC. Translated, it gives CASSLAQDYNEQFF. The chain has TRBV7-2 and TRBJ2-1; possible D gene TRBD1, 5 bases. Germline V gene sequence: CDR1 SGHTA, CDR2 FQGNSA. The CDR3 covers 14 residues. Trimming took 0 bases from V and 3 from J, leaving 6 bases between them.

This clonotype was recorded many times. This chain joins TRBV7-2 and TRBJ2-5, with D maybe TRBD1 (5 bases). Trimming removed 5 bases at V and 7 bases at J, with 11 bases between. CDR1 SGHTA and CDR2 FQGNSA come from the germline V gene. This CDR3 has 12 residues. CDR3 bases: TGTGCCAGCAGCCCGCAAGACAGGACCCAGTACTTC. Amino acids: CASSPQDRTQYF.

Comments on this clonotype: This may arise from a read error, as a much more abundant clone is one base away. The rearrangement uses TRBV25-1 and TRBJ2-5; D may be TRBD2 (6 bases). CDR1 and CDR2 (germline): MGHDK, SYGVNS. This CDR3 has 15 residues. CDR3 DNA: TGTGCCAGCAGTGGCTTTGGGGGGTTATCAGAGACCCGGTACTTC. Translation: CASSGFGGLSETRYF.

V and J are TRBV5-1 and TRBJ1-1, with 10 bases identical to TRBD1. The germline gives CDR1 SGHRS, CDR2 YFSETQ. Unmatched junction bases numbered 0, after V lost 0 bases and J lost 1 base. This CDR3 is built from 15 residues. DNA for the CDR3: TGCGCCAGCAGCTTGGGACAGGGGGCGAACACTGAAGCTTTCTTT. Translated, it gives CASSLGQGANTEAFF.

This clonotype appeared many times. This CDR3 is CAARGPQATNEKLFF. The DNA of the CDR3 is TGTGCAGCCAGGGGACCTCAAGCAACTAATGAAAAACTGTTTTTT. The chain carries TRBV28 and TRBJ1-4; possible D gene TRBD1, 6 bases. The germline V gene has CDR1 MDHEN and CDR2 SYDVKM. This CDR3 region has 15 residues.

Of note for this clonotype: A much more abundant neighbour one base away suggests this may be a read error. In DNA form, the CDR3 reads TGTGCCAGTAGTATTGGCACCCTCTACAATGAGCAGTCCTTC. Its protein product is CASSIGTLYNEQSF. The chain joins TRBV19 to TRBJ2-1; D is unclear. Germline V gene lookup returns CDR1 LNHDA and CDR2 SQIVND (reference sequence). The CDR3 contains 14 residues.

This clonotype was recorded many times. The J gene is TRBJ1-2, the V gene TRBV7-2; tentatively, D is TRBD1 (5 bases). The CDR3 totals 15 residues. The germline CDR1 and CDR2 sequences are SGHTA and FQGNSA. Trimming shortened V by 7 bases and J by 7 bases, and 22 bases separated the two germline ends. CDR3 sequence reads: CASTHIPTGVGGYTF. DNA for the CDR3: TGTGCCAGCACCCATATACCCACGGGGGTTGGTGGCTACACCTTC.

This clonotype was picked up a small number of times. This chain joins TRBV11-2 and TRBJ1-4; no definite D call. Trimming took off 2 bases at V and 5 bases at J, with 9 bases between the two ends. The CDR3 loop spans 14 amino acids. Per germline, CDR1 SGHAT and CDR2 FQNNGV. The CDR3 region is CASSLSWRNEKLFF. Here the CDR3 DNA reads TGTGCCAGCAGCTTATCTTGGAGGAATGAAAAACTGTTTTTT. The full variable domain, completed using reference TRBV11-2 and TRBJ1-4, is EAGVAQSPRYKIIEKRQSVAFWCNPISGHATLYWYQQILGQGPKLLIQFQNNGVVDDSQLPKDRFSAERLKGVDSTLKIQPAKLEDSAVYLCASSLSWRNEKLFFGSGTQLSVL.

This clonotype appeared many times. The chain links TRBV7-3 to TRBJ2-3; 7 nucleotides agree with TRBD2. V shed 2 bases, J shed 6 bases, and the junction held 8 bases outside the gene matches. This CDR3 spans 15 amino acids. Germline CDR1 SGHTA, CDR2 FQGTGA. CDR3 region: CASSLDGGGSDTQYF. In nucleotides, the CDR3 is TGTGCCAGCAGCTTAGACGGCGGGGGAAGCGATACGCAGTATTTT.

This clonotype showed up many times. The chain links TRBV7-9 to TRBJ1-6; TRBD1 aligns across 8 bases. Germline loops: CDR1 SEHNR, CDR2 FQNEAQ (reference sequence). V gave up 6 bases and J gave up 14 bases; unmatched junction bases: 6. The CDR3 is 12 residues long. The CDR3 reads CASRKDRGALHF. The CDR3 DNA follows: TGTGCCAGCAGAAAAGACAGGGGAGCCCTCCACTTT. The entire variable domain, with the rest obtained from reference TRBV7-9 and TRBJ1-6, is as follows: DTGVSQNPRHKITKRGQNVTFRCDPISEHNRLYWYRQTLGQGPEFLTYFQNEAQLEKSRLLSDRFSAERPKGSFSTLEIQRTEQGDSAMYLCASRKDRGALHFGNGTRLTVT.

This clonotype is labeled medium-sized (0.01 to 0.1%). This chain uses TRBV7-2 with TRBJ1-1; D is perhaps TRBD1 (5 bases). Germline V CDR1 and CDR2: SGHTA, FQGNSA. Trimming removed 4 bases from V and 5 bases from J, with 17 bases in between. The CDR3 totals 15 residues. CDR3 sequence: CASSSRVLGRTEAFF. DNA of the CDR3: TGTGCCAGCAGCTCCAGGGTATTGGGTCGAACTGAAGCTTTCTTT.